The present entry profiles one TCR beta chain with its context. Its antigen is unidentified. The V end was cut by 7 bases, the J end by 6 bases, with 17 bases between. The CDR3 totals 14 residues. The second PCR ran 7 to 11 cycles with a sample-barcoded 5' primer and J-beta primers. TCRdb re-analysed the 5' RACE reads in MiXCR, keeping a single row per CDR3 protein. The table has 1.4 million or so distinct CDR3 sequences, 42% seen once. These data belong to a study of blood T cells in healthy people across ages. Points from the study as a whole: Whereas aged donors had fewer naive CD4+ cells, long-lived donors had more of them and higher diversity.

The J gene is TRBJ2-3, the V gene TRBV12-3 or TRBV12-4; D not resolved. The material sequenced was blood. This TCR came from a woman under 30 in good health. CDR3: CASTRWFEPDTQYF. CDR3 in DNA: TGTGCCAGCACCCGGTGGTTTGAACCGGATACGCAGTATTTT.